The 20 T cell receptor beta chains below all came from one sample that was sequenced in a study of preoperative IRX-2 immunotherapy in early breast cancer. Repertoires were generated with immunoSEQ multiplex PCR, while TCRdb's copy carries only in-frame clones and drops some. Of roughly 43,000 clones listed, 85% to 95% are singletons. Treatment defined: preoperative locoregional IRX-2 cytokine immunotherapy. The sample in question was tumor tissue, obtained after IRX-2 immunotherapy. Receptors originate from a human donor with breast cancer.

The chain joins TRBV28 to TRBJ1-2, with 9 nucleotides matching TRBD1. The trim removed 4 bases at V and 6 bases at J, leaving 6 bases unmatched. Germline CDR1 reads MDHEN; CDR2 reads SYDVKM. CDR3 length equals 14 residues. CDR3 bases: TGTGCCAGCAGTTCCGGGACAGGGCTTAATGGCTACACCTTC. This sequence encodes CASSSGTGLNGYTF.

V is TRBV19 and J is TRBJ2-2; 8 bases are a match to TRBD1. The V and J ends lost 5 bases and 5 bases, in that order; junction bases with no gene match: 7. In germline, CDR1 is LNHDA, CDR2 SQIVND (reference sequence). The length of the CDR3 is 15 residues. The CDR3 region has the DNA TGTGCCAGTAGTGTCGACAGGGGTTCAACCGGGGAGCTGTTTTTT. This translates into CASSVDRGSTGELFF.

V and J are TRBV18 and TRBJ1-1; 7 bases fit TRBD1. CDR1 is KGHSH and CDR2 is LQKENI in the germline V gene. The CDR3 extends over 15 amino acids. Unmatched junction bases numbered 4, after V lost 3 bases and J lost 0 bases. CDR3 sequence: CASSPQTGMNTEAFF. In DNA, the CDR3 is TGTGCCAGCTCACCTCAGACAGGGATGAACACTGAAGCTTTCTTT. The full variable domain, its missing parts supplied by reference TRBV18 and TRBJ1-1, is NAGVMQNPRHLVRRRGQEARLRCSPMKGHSHVYWYRQLPEEGLKFMVYLQKENIIDESGMPKERFSAEFPKEGPSILRIQQVVRGDSAAYFCASSPQTGMNTEAFFGQGTRLTVV.

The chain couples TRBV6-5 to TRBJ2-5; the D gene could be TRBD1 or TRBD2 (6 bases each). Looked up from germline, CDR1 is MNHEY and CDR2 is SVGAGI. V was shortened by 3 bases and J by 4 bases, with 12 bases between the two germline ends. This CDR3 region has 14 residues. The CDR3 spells CASSYDRRGETQYF. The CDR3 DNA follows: TGTGCCAGCAGTTATGACAGGAGGGGAGAGACCCAGTACTTC.

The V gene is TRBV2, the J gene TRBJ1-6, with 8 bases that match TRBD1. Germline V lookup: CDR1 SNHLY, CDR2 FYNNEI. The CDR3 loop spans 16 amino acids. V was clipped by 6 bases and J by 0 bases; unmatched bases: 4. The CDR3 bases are TGTGCCAGCAGAGGACAGGGTAGCTCCTATAATTCACCCCTCCACTTT. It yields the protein CASRGQGSSYNSPLHF.

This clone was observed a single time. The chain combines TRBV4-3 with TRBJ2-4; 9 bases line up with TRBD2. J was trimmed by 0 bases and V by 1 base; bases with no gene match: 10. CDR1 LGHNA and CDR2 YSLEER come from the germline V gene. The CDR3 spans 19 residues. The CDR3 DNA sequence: TGCGCCAGCAGCCAAGCGTCTCTAGCGGGGAGCCTAGCCAAAAACATTCAGTACTTC. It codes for CASSQASLAGSLAKNIQYF.

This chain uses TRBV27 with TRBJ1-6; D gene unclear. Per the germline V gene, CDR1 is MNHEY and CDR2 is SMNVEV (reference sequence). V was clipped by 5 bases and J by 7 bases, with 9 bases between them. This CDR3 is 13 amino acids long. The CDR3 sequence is CASSRLGNSPLHF. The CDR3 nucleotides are TGTGCCAGCAGTCGCCTAGGGAATTCACCCCTCCACTTT.

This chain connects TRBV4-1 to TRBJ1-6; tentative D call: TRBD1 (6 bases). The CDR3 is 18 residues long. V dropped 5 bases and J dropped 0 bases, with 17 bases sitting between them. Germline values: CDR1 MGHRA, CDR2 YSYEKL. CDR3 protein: CASSEPTGKSSYNSPLHF. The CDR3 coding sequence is TGCGCCAGCAGCGAACCCACAGGGAAGAGCTCCTATAATTCACCCCTCCACTTT.

In DNA form, the CDR3 reads TGTGCCAGCAGCCAACGGGACATCCGAAACACCATATATTTT. Translating gives CASSQRDIRNTIYF. The J gene is TRBJ1-3, the V gene TRBV4-2, with a tentative D call TRBD1 (6 bases). Trimming stripped 2 bases from V and 5 bases from J, with 10 bases between. Per the germline V gene, CDR1 is LGHNA and CDR2 is YNFKEQ. The CDR3 contains 14 residues.

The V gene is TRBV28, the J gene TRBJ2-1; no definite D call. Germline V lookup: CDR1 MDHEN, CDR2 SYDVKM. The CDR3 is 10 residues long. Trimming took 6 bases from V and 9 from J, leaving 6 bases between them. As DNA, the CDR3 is TGTGCCAGCAGCTGGGGTGAGCAGTTCTTC. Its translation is CASSWGEQFF.

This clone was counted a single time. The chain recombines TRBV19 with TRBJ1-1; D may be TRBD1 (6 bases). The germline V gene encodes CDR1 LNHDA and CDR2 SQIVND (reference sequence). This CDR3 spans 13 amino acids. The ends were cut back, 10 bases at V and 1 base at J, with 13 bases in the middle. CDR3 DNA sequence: TGTGCCACTCGGGACATAGAGAACACTGAAGCTTTCTTT. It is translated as CATRDIENTEAFF.

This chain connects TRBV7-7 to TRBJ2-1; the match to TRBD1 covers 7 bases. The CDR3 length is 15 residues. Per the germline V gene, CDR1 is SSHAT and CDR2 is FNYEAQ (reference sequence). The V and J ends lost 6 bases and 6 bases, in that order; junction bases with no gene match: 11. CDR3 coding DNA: TGTGCCAGCAGTCTCGACAGGGTTGGGCTCAATGAGCAGTTCTTC. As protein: CASSLDRVGLNEQFF.

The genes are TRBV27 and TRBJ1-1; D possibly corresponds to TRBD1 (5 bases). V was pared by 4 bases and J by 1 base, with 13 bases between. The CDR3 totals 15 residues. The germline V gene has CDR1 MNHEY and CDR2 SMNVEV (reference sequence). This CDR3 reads CASSSYYRRNTEAFF. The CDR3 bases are TGTGCCAGCAGTTCCTATTACAGGAGGAACACTGAAGCTTTCTTT.

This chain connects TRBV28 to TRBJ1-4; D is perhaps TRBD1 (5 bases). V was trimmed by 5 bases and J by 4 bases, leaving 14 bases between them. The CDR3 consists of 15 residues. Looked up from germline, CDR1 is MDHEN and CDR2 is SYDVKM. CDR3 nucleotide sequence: TGTGCCAGCAGTCCCGCAGGGATGGGTAATGAAAAACTGTTTTTT. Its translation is CASSPAGMGNEKLFF.

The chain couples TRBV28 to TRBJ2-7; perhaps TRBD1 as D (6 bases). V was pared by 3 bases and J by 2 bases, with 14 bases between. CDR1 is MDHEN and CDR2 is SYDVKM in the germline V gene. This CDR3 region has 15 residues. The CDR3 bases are TGTGCCAGCAGTTTTCAGGGGCCAGGCACCTACGAGCAGTACTTC. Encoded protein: CASSFQGPGTYEQYF.

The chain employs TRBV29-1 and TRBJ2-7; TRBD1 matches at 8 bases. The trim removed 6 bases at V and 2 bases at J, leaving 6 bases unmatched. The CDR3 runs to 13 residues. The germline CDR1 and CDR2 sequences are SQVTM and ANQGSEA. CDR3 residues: CSVSDRDPYEQYF. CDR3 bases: TGCAGCGTGTCGGACAGGGATCCCTACGAGCAGTACTTC.

The CDR3 nucleotides read TGTGCCAGCAGTTTACAGGGGGGGGGCACAGATACGCAGTATTTT. Its translation is CASSLQGGGTDTQYF. The chain is built from TRBV28 and TRBJ2-3; D possibly uses TRBD1 or TRBD2 (7 bases each). V lost 2 bases and J lost 1, with 10 bases in between. The length of the CDR3 is 15 residues. Germline lookup yields CDR1 MDHEN and CDR2 SYDVKM.

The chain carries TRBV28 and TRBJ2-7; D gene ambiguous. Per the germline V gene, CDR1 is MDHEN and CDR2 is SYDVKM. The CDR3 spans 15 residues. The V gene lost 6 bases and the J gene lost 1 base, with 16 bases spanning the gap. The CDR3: CASSRRDGRSYEQYF. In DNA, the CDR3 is TGTGCCAGCAGCCGCCGAGATGGCCGTTCCTACGAGCAGTACTTC.

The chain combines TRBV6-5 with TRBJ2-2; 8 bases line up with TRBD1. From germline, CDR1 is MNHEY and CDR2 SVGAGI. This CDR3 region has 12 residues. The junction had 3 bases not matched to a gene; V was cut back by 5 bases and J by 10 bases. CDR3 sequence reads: CASSGGQEELFF. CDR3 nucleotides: TGTGCCAGCAGTGGGGGACAGGAGGAGCTGTTTTTT.

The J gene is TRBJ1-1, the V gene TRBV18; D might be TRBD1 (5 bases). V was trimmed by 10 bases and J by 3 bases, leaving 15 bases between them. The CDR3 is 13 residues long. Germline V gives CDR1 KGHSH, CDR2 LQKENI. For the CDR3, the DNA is TGTGCCACCCGACCTCTGGGGGACACTGAAGCTTTCTTT. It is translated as CATRPLGDTEAFF.